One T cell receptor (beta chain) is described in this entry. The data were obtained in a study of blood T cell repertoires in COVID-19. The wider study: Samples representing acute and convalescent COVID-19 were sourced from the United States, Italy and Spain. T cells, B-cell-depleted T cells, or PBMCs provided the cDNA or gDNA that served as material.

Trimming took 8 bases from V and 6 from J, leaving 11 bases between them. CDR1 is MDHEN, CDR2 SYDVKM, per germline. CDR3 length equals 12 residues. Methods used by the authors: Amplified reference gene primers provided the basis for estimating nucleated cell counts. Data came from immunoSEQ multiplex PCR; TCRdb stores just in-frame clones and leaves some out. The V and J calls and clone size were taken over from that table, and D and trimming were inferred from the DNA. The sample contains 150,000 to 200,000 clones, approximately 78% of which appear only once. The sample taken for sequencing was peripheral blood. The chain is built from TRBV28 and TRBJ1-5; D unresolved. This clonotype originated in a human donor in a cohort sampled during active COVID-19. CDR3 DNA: TGTGCCAGCGAGGGTATAGGTCAGCCCCAGCATTTT. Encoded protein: CASEGIGQPQHF.